This entry lists 20 T cell receptor beta chains sequenced from one sample in a study of T-cell reconstitution after alpha-beta-depleted transplantation in children (dated by TCRdb to 2016 to 2017). This specimen's treatment or condition label, per the study, means: allogeneic hematopoietic cell transplantation with graft depleted of TCRalphabeta T cells and CD19 B cells. To prepare the library, PCR was applied. The sequencing machine was an Illumina HiSeq 2500. To normalize quantification of the TCRbeta repertoire, the TCR libraries were built with molecular barcoding that relied on unique molecular identifiers. TCRdb reworked the public reads: Q25 trimming with fastp, MiXCR clone assembly, productive beta chains retained. Identical CDR3 proteins give one entry, which carries the most common genes and DNA. Within this sample are hundreds of thousands of distinct CDR3 sequences, with about an eighth of them counted one time only. The top ten constitute 0.79% of the sample.

Sequences were derived from PBMCs, sampled before TCRalphabeta/CD19-depleted stem cell transplant. All receptors come from a girl aged 2 to 10 with congenital amegakaryocytic thrombocytopenia, due to receive a stem cell transplant.

In DNA, the CDR3 is TGCGCCAGCAGCTTGGTGGTCCTGGGGCGGGTCCCCGGGGAGCTGTTTTTT. As protein: CASSLVVLGRVPGELFF. The V call is TRBV5-1, the J call TRBJ2-2; D tentatively reads TRBD1 or TRBD2 (5 bases each). With 0 bases removed from V and 6 bases from J, the gap between germline ends came to 18 bases. The CDR3 extends over 17 amino acids. Germline lookup yields CDR1 SGHRS and CDR2 YFSETQ.

This clonotype has a count of ten or more. The chain joins TRBV6-5 to TRBJ2-1; D might be TRBD2 (5 bases). Trimming left V 4 bases short and J 0 bases short, with 13 bases between. This CDR3 spans 16 amino acids. CDR1 and CDR2 (germline): MNHEY, SVGAGI. Written as DNA, the CDR3 is TGTGCCAGCAGTTCGTTTAGTGGGAGCTCCTACAATGAGCAGTTCTTC. This translates into CASSSFSGSSYNEQFF.

This clonotype was found many times. J is TRBJ2-1 and V is TRBV7-9; a weak D match, TRBD2 (6 bases). Germline V gives CDR1 SEHNR, CDR2 FQNEAQ (reference sequence). Deletions cut 4 bases from V and 10 bases from J, with 14 bases between. The CDR3 runs to 13 residues. This CDR3 reads CASSSRLVLEQFF. The CDR3 DNA reads as TGTGCCAGCAGCTCCAGACTAGTCCTGGAGCAGTTCTTC.

In its sample, this clonotype was seen many times. This chain joins TRBV7-9 and TRBJ2-1, with 8 positions matching TRBD1. After removal of 5 bases from V and 9 bases from J, the junction contained 3 bases not matched to a gene. The germline gives CDR1 SEHNR, CDR2 FQNEAQ (reference sequence). CDR3 length: 12 residues. The DNA of the CDR3 is TGTGCCAGCAGCAATGACAGGGGTGAGCAGTTCTTC. Encoded protein: CASSNDRGEQFF.

This clonotype was seen more than once but under ten times. The chain has TRBV2 and TRBJ2-7, with TRBD2 matching over 8 bases. V was clipped by 6 bases and J by 3 bases; unmatched bases: 10. This CDR3 has 15 residues. CDR1 is SNHLY and CDR2 is FYNNEI in the germline V gene. This chain's CDR3 is CASRRDGLADYEQYF. The CDR3, as DNA: TGTGCCAGCAGGAGGGACGGACTAGCCGACTACGAGCAGTACTTC.

This clonotype was detected ten times or more. The rearrangement joins TRBV5-4 to TRBJ2-5; weak D call: TRBD1 (6 bases). The germline CDR1 and CDR2 sequences are SGHNT and YYREEE (reference sequence). The CDR3 sequence is 15 residues long. V lost 1 base and J 5 bases, leaving 15 bases between the germline ends. The CDR3 DNA reads TGTGCCAGCAGCTTGCCGAACAGGGCTGCTGAGACCCAGTACTTC. This translates into CASSLPNRAAETQYF.

This clonotype came up many times. J is TRBJ2-3 and V is TRBV12-3 or TRBV12-4; D gene ambiguous. The CDR3 has 15 residues. V was shortened by 5 bases and J by 1 base, with 13 bases between the two germline ends. CDR3 nucleotides: TGTGCCAGCAGTAATCCCACCCTTCGCACAGATACGCAGTATTTT. As protein: CASSNPTLRTDTQYF.

Ten or more counts support this clonotype. This chain links TRBV7-9 with TRBJ2-2, with 7 bases lining up with TRBD1. Trimming took 7 bases from V and 7 from J; bases not matched to a gene: 15. This CDR3 spans 16 amino acids. Germline values: CDR1 SEHNR, CDR2 FQNEAQ (reference sequence). CDR3 region: CASTTPLKGAIGELFF. The DNA of the CDR3 is TGTGCCAGCACCACGCCCCTAAAGGGGGCGATCGGGGAGCTGTTTTTT.

This clonotype has a handful of counts. The CDR3 DNA reads TGCAGCGTTGAAGCGTTAGCGGGAGGCTACGAGCAGTACTTC. It yields the protein CSVEALAGGYEQYF. The chain joins TRBV29-1 to TRBJ2-7, with 10 bases that match TRBD2. Germline lookup yields CDR1 SQVTM and CDR2 ANQGSEA. The CDR3 consists of 14 residues. V lost 1 base to trimming and J lost 3 bases; unmatched junction nucleotides: 3.

There are a few counts of this clonotype. The V gene is TRBV28, the J gene TRBJ2-7, with D possibly TRBD2 on 6 matching bases. Trimming took off 6 bases at V and 0 bases at J, with 21 bases between the two ends. There are 17 residues in the CDR3. CDR1 and CDR2 from the germline V gene are MDHEN and SYDVKM. CDR3 region: CASSPIGPGLSSYEQYF. CDR3 nucleotides: TGTGCCAGCAGCCCGATCGGCCCGGGACTTAGCTCCTACGAGCAGTACTTC.

This clonotype appeared a single time. J is TRBJ2-7 and V is TRBV11-2; possibly TRBD2 for D (5 bases). Germline V lookup: CDR1 SGHAT, CDR2 FQNNGV. This CDR3 is 17 amino acids long. The germline V and J ends were trimmed by 5 bases and 0 bases, with 20 bases remaining between them. CDR3 residues: CASSADRTRSFSYEQYF. The CDR3 DNA is TGTGCCAGCAGCGCCGACCGAACTAGATCCTTCTCCTACGAGCAGTACTTC.

This clonotype was detected only a few times. This chain uses TRBV14 with TRBJ2-4, with D maybe TRBD2 (5 bases). V was pared by 3 bases and J by 5 bases, with 8 bases between. Looked up from germline, CDR1 is SGHDN and CDR2 is FVKESK. The CDR3 has 13 amino acids. This CDR3 is CASSHPGENIQYF. The CDR3 DNA sequence: TGTGCCAGCAGCCACCCCGGGGAAAACATTCAGTACTTC.

This clonotype came up many times. The chain carries TRBV3-1 and TRBJ2-1, with 11 bases lining up with TRBD2. Trimming removed 3 bases from V and 3 bases from J; junction bases left unmatched: 1. Germline V lookup: CDR1 LGHDT, CDR2 YNNKEL (reference sequence). The CDR3 loop spans 15 amino acids. For the CDR3, the DNA is TGTGCCAGCAGCCACCTAGCGGGAGGCTACAATGAGCAGTTCTTC. It is translated as CASSHLAGGYNEQFF.

This clonotype was observed many times. The chain links TRBV20-1 to TRBJ1-1, with TRBD1 as a possible D gene (5 bases). Trimming pared 6 bases from V and 1 base from J, leaving 12 bases between. This CDR3 spans 13 amino acids. Per the germline V gene, CDR1 is DFQATT and CDR2 is SNEGSKA (reference sequence). The CDR3: CSATRTPNTEAFF. The CDR3, as DNA: TGCAGTGCCACCCGGACACCGAACACTGAAGCTTTCTTT.

This clonotype came up a few times. The chain is built from TRBV29-1 and TRBJ2-5; tentative D call: TRBD1 (6 bases). V was shortened by 4 bases and J by 2 bases, with 14 bases between the two germline ends. The germline CDR1 and CDR2 sequences are SQVTM and ANQGSEA. The CDR3 is 14 amino acids. The DNA for the CDR3 is TGCAGCGTTGGGGGACATAAGGGACAAGAGACCCAGTACTTC. It is translated as CSVGGHKGQETQYF.

This clonotype was recorded at least ten times. The genes are TRBV5-5 and TRBJ2-7, with no clear D. The CDR3 sequence is 14 residues long. Trimming stripped 8 bases from V and 2 bases from J, with 17 bases between. Germline V gene sequence: CDR1 SGHKS, CDR2 YYEKEE (reference sequence). The CDR3 spells CASNAGPVTYEQYF. The CDR3 DNA is TGTGCCAGTAATGCCGGGCCCGTCACCTACGAGCAGTACTTC.

This clonotype was counted many times. The V and J genes are TRBV20-1 and TRBJ2-7; D is ambiguous. This CDR3 is built from 13 residues. V lost 6 bases to trimming and J lost 0 bases, with 12 bases between them. The germline CDR1 and CDR2 sequences are DFQATT and SNEGSKA (reference sequence). CDR3 nucleotide sequence: TGCAGTGCCCGTCCCGTGAGCTCCTACGAGCAGTACTTC. Translated: CSARPVSSYEQYF.

This clonotype has only a few counts. V usage is TRBV5-1 and J usage is TRBJ2-7, with D perhaps matching TRBD2 (6 bases). CDR3 length: 17 amino acids. Germline V CDR1 and CDR2: SGHRS, YFSETQ. Trimming stripped 0 bases from V and 3 bases from J, with 19 bases between. The CDR3 spells CASSLAPSVLRGYEQYF. CDR3 DNA: TGCGCCAGCAGCTTGGCCCCTTCGGTATTGCGGGGCTACGAGCAGTACTTC.

In this sample, this clonotype turned up many times. The chain uses TRBV5-1 and TRBJ2-1; D is perhaps TRBD1 (6 bases). This CDR3 comprises 16 residues. Germline V gene sequence: CDR1 SGHRS, CDR2 YFSETQ. The V and J ends lost 4 bases and 0 bases respectively, with 14 bases between them. CDR3 amino acids: CASSPDRLSSYNEQFF. CDR3 bases: TGCGCCAGCAGCCCCGACAGGCTAAGCTCCTACAATGAGCAGTTCTTC.

This clonotype showed up many times. This rearrangement joins TRBV20-1 to TRBJ2-1, with D possibly matching TRBD2 (5 bases). Germline lookup yields CDR1 DFQATT and CDR2 SNEGSKA (reference sequence). The length of the CDR3 is 12 residues. V lost 6 bases and J 9 bases, leaving 15 bases between the germline ends. CDR3 loop: CSAPLSSSEQFF. Here the CDR3 DNA reads TGCAGTGCCCCCCTCTCTAGCAGTGAGCAGTTCTTC.